This entry describes one TCR beta chain. This sample is drawn from a study of control samples from healthy donors and cancer patients. Assay: immunoSEQ multiplex PCR; the TCRdb copy retains only in-frame clones and omits some. The sample comprises some 150,000 clones, 93% of which are singletons, and roughly 4.3% rests with the top ten. The J segment lost 5 bases and the V segment lost 2 bases, leaving 2 bases of the junction unmatched. CDR1 is MNHEY and CDR2 is SMNVEV in the germline V gene (reference sequence). The CDR3 is 14 amino acids. The chain is built from TRBV27 and TRBJ2-2, with TRBD1 identical over 7 bases. Specimen: blood. This clonotype originated in a woman aged 60-75 years in good health. CDR3 loop: CASSLLQGTGELFF. In nucleotides, the CDR3 is TGTGCCAGCAGTTTACTACAGGGGACCGGGGAGCTGTTTTTT.